Below, 20 T cell receptor beta chains from the same sample are listed, as sequenced in a study of blood T cell repertoires in COVID-19. Only in-frame clones appear in the TCRdb table, and some are missing; sequencing was by immunoSEQ multiplex PCR. The sample lists some 200,000 clones, about 93% occurring once. The sequenced sample was peripheral blood. These receptors came from a man aged 45-65 years with acute or convalescent COVID-19.

J is TRBJ2-2 and V is TRBV7-3; maybe TRBD2 (6 bases). This CDR3 contains 17 residues. CDR1 and CDR2 from the germline V gene are SGHTA and FQGTGA. Trimming cost V 2 bases and J 1 base, with 14 bases left between them. CDR3 residues: CASSLLPPRGNTGELFF. Written as DNA, the CDR3 is TGTGCCAGCAGCTTACTCCCACCGCGGGGGAACACCGGGGAGCTGTTTTTT. Supplemented by reference TRBV7-3 and TRBJ2-2, the full variable domain reads GAGVSQTPSNKVTEKGKYVELRCDPISGHTALYWYRQSLGQGPEFLIYFQGTGAADDSGLPNDRFFAVRPEGSVSTLKIQRTERGDSAVYLCASSLLPPRGNTGELFFGEGSRLTVL.

This CDR3 is CASSSTGVGYTF. The CDR3 nucleotides read TGTGCCAGCAGTTCTACAGGGGTTGGCTACACCTTC. The V and J genes are TRBV2 and TRBJ1-2, with TRBD1 identical over 7 bases. Germline CDR1 is SNHLY and CDR2 is FYNNEI. The CDR3 has 12 residues. Germline trimming cut 5 bases from V and 7 bases from J; bases unmatched to any gene: 4.

A few counts support this clone. The J gene is TRBJ1-4, the V gene TRBV10-3, with no clear D. Germline V lookup: CDR1 ENHRY, CDR2 SYGVKD. This CDR3 is built from 13 residues. The germline V and J ends were trimmed by 2 bases and 6 bases, with 7 bases remaining between them. CDR3 nucleotides: TGTGCCATCAGTGAGAGAAGAGATGAAAAACTGTTTTTT. It translates to CAISERRDEKLFF.

The sample holds a few counts of this clone. This chain uses TRBV6-2 or TRBV6-3 with TRBJ2-2, with 15 nucleotides matching TRBD2. Germline values: CDR1 MNHEY, CDR2 SVGEGT. This CDR3 is built from 17 residues. The junction had 6 bases not matched to a gene; V was cut back by 5 bases and J by 5 bases. CDR3 sequence (DNA): TGTGCCAGCAGTCGGACTAGCGGGGGGGCCGAGACCGGGGAGCTGTTTTTT. Amino acid sequence: CASSRTSGGAETGELFF.

A remark on this clone: Other DNA sequences in the same sample also yield this CDR3. The chain links TRBV19 to TRBJ1-5; perhaps TRBD1 as D (5 bases). Germline CDR1 and CDR2: LNHDA and SQIVND (reference sequence). V lost 5 bases and J 2 bases, leaving 10 bases between the germline ends. This CDR3 is built from 14 residues. CDR3 residues: CASSQTGGNQPQHF. The CDR3 nucleotides read TGTGCCAGTAGTCAGACGGGGGGCAATCAGCCCCAGCATTTT.

The chain joins TRBV9 to TRBJ1-1, with 7 bases matching TRBD1. Trimming cost V 4 bases and J 5 bases; bases outside gene matches: 8. From germline, CDR1 is SGDLS and CDR2 YYNGEE. This CDR3 region has 14 residues. For the CDR3, the DNA is TGTGCCAGCAGCCCACAGGGGCGCGGTACTGAAGCTTTCTTT. It yields the protein CASSPQGRGTEAFF.

The chain joins TRBV11-2 to TRBJ2-7; 10 nucleotides align to TRBD2. CDR1 and CDR2 (germline): SGHAT, FQNNGV. The CDR3 totals 16 residues. V lost 3 bases, J lost 7 bases, and 12 bases stayed unmatched. CDR3 residues: CASSLGVLAGVGEQYF. The CDR3 region has the DNA TGTGCCAGCAGCTTGGGAGTGCTAGCGGGAGTGGGGGAGCAGTACTTC.

V and J are TRBV6-5 and TRBJ2-7; TRBD2 matches 11 bases. This CDR3 contains 16 residues. Germline CDR1 reads MNHEY; CDR2 reads SVGAGI. Trimming removed 1 base from V and 5 bases from J; junction bases left unmatched: 7. CDR3 sequence (DNA): TGTGCCAGCAGTTACTTAGCGGGAGGGCCCTCAAACGAGCAGTACTTC. It codes for CASSYLAGGPSNEQYF.

The gene calls are TRBV18 and TRBJ2-3; tentative D call: TRBD2 (6 bases). Germline CDR1 is KGHSH and CDR2 is LQKENI. The length of the CDR3 is 13 residues. The ends were cut back, 7 bases at V and 1 base at J, with 9 bases in the middle. In DNA, the CDR3 is TGTGCCAGCTTATTAGCGGGCACAGATACGCAGTATTTT. It encodes CASLLAGTDTQYF.

J is TRBJ1-2 and V is TRBV28; D gene uncertain. V lost 1 base to trimming and J lost 1 base, with 4 bases between them. Germline loops: CDR1 MDHEN, CDR2 SYDVKM. The CDR3 totals 13 residues. This CDR3 reads CASSLSLNYGYTF. The CDR3 DNA sequence: TGTGCCAGCAGTTTATCCCTTAACTATGGCTACACCTTC.

This clone was seen just once. The V gene is TRBV6-5, the J gene TRBJ2-1, with 9 bases aligning to TRBD2. After removal of 6 bases from V and 10 bases from J, the junction contained 4 bases not matched to a gene. Germline V lookup: CDR1 MNHEY, CDR2 SVGAGI. The CDR3 has 12 amino acids. Written as DNA, the CDR3 is TGTGCCAGCAGGACTAGCGGTTACGAGCAGTTCTTC. It specifies CASRTSGYEQFF.

The genes are TRBV7-8 and TRBJ2-2, with 10 bases that match TRBD2. Germline lookup yields CDR1 SGHVS and CDR2 FQNEAQ. The CDR3 is 18 residues long. J lost 7 bases, V lost 4 bases, and 15 bases had no gene match. For the CDR3, the DNA is TGTGCCAGCAGCTCATACCCCCGTTTAGCGGGAGGTGGCGGGGAGCTGTTTTTT. It yields the protein CASSSYPRLAGGGGELFF.

The chain combines TRBV4-2 with TRBJ2-3; TRBD2 matches 8 bases. The CDR3 covers 16 residues. From germline, CDR1 is LGHNA and CDR2 YNFKEQ. V lost 2 bases and J lost 0; bases outside the gene matches: 4. CDR3: CASSQLGGASTDTQYF. The CDR3 DNA reads TGTGCCAGCAGCCAACTCGGGGGGGCTAGCACAGATACGCAGTATTTT.

V and J are TRBV11-2 and TRBJ1-2; D not certain. Trimming left V 1 base short and J 5 bases short, with 8 bases between. The CDR3 length is 13 residues. The germline V gene has CDR1 SGHAT and CDR2 FQNNGV. The CDR3 reads CASSLGTTYGYTF. In DNA, the CDR3 is TGTGCCAGCAGCTTAGGGACTACATATGGCTACACCTTC.

V and J are TRBV30 and TRBJ2-3; 7 bases agree with TRBD1. The CDR3 loop spans 14 amino acids. Losses at the gene ends were 2 bases for V and 2 bases for J; bases not matched to a gene: 4. Germline V gene data show CDR1 as GTSNPN and CDR2 as SVGIG (reference sequence). The CDR3 DNA follows: TGTGCCTGGAGTACAGGGGCAATCACAGATACGCAGTATTTT. Protein product: CAWSTGAITDTQYF. The entire variable domain, with the rest obtained from reference TRBV30 and TRBJ2-3, is as follows: SQTIHQWPATLVQPVGSPLSLECTVEGTSNPNLYWYRQAAGRGLQLLFYSVGIGQISSEVPQNLSASRPQDRQFILSSKKLLLSDSGFYLCAWSTGAITDTQYFGPGTRLTVL.

The chain has TRBV7-9 and TRBJ2-1, with 9 bases lining up with TRBD2. J lost 9 bases, V lost 5 bases, and 14 bases had no gene match. From germline, CDR1 is SEHNR and CDR2 FQNEAQ (reference sequence). This CDR3 has 16 residues. The CDR3: CASSVSLAGKTGEQFF. The CDR3 DNA is TGTGCCAGCAGCGTCAGTCTAGCGGGGAAAACGGGTGAGCAGTTCTTC.

The rearrangement joins TRBV18 to TRBJ2-7, with D maybe TRBD2 (6 bases). The CDR3 sequence is 14 residues long. Germline CDR1 and CDR2: KGHSH and LQKENI. Trimming pared 3 bases from V and 3 bases from J, leaving 12 bases between. The DNA of the CDR3 is TGTGCCAGCTCACCGGGGGAGGACTACTACGAGCAGTACTTC. It specifies CASSPGEDYYEQYF. The entire variable domain, with the rest obtained from reference TRBV18 and TRBJ2-7, is as follows: NAGVMQNPRHLVRRRGQEARLRCSPMKGHSHVYWYRQLPEEGLKFMVYLQKENIIDESGMPKERFSAEFPKEGPSILRIQQVVRGDSAAYFCASSPGEDYYEQYFGPGTRLTVT.

This clone came up once. The gene calls are TRBV6-5 and TRBJ1-3; D is perhaps TRBD1 (5 bases). The CDR3 is 14 residues long. Trimming took 7 bases from V and 0 from J, leaving 10 bases between them. Per germline, CDR1 MNHEY and CDR2 SVGAGI. The CDR3 sequence: CASTAGFSGNTIYF. CDR3 DNA sequence: TGTGCCAGCACCGCAGGGTTCTCTGGAAACACCATATATTTT.

The chain couples TRBV27 to TRBJ2-2, with D possibly matching TRBD2 (6 bases). Germline assignment: CDR1 MNHEY and CDR2 SMNVEV (reference sequence). The CDR3 spans 16 residues. V lost 8 bases and J lost 8, with 24 bases in between. In nucleotides, the CDR3 is TGTGCCAGCGGCAACCCAACGGGAGTAGTTTTGGGGGAGCTGTTTTTT. Its translation: CASGNPTGVVLGELFF.

This rearrangement joins TRBV10-1 to TRBJ2-5, with 12 bases that match TRBD2. With 6 bases clipped from V and 5 bases from J, the junction kept 10 bases outside the gene matches. This CDR3 has 16 residues. Germline-derived CDR1 and CDR2 are WNHNN and SYGVQD (reference sequence). CDR3: CASSGLAGPAGETQYF. The CDR3 nucleotides are TGCGCCAGCAGCGGACTAGCGGGACCAGCGGGGGAGACCCAGTACTTC.